What follows are 2 T cell receptor beta chains derived from one specimen sequenced in a study of blood T cell repertoires in COVID-19. Clones were read by immunoSEQ multiplex PCR, and TCRdb kept only the in-frame ones, dropping some. The data hold some 70,000 clones, with roughly 90% observed a single time. The specimen sequenced was peripheral blood. The receptors originated from a man aged 40-49 years with COVID-19, enrolled during active disease.

The chain is built from TRBV7-2 and TRBJ2-7, with 8 positions matching TRBD1. Germline CDR1 is SGHTA and CDR2 is FQGNSA. The CDR3 is 15 residues long. V trimming: 2 bases; J trimming: 7 bases; junction bases outside the gene matches: 10. The CDR3 loop is CASSLTGPGQVEQYF. In nucleotides, the CDR3 is TGTGCCAGCAGCTTAACGGGACCGGGACAGGTAGAGCAGTACTTC.

The chain is built from TRBV10-3 and TRBJ2-1; maybe TRBD2 (5 bases). The V gene lost 5 bases and the J gene lost 8 bases, with 13 bases spanning the gap. Germline V gene data show CDR1 as ENHRY and CDR2 as SYGVKD. CDR3 length: 13 residues. CDR3 region: CAISHEGVHEQFF. CDR3 DNA sequence: TGTGCCATCAGTCATGAGGGTGTCCATGAGCAGTTCTTC.